This TCR beta chain was recovered during a study of blood T cell repertoires in COVID-19. This clone was observed a single time. Some clones are missing from TCRdb's copy, which holds only in-frame ones; the method was immunoSEQ multiplex PCR. Of about 440,000 clones in the sample, 70% to 90% were seen once. Germline trimming cut 5 bases from V and 1 base from J; bases unmatched to any gene: 5. CDR1 and CDR2 from the germline V gene are MDHEN and SYDVKM. This CDR3 is built from 17 residues. Individuals aged about 18 to 100 years were recruited from fewer than 30 US areas. Donors were grouped by their self-reported clinical history.

The sample consisted of PBMCs or T cells enriched from blood (not recorded which). The sequence was collected from a woman between 18 and 29 years old with acute COVID-19. The rearrangement uses TRBV28 and TRBJ1-6; 10 nucleotides match TRBD1. CDR3 coding DNA: TGTGCCAGCAGTCCAGGACAGGGGGGTTCCTATAATTCACCCCTCCACTTT. Protein product: CASSPGQGGSYNSPLHF. Combining the CDR3 with reference TRBV28 and TRBJ1-6 gives the whole variable domain DVKVTQSSRYLVKRTGEKVFLECVQDMDHENMFWYRQDPGLGLRLIYFSYDVKMKEKGDIPEGYSVSREKKERFSLILESASTNQTSMYLCASSPGQGGSYNSPLHFGNGTRLTVT.